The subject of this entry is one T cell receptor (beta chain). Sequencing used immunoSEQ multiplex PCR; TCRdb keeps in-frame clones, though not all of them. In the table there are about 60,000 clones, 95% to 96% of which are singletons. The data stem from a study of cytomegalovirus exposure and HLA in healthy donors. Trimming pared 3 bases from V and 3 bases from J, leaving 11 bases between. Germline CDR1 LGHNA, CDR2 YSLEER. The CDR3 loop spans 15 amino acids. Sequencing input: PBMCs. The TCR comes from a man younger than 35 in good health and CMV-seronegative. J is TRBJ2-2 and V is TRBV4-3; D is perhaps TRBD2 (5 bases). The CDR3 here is CASSQIARYTGELFF. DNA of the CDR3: TGCGCCAGCAGCCAGATAGCGAGGTACACCGGGGAGCTGTTTTTT.